The 7 T cell receptor beta chains in this list originate from one sample, sequenced in a study of cytomegalovirus exposure and HLA in healthy donors. Researchers ran the PCR with 60 Vbeta and 13 Jbeta primers. TCRdb's copy holds only in-frame clones and misses some; the assay was immunoSEQ multiplex PCR. The sample table includes over 100,000 clones. The specimen sequenced was PBMCs. The receptors shown here come from a man younger than 40 in good health and CMV-seronegative.

This rearrangement joins TRBV4-1 to TRBJ1-4; D not certain. Germline CDR1 reads MGHRA; CDR2 reads YSYEKL. Trimming took off 4 bases at V and 5 bases at J, with 11 bases between the two ends. CDR3 length: 14 amino acids. CDR3 bases: TGCGCCAGCAGCCTTCGACACCCCAATGAAAAACTGTTTTTT. This sequence encodes CASSLRHPNEKLFF.

The chain has TRBV9 and TRBJ1-2; D perhaps matches TRBD1 (5 bases). The germline CDR1 and CDR2 sequences are SGDLS and YYNGEE. Trimming took off 4 bases at V and 2 bases at J, with 12 bases between the two ends. The CDR3 consists of 14 residues. The CDR3 sequence is CASSPAGFNYGYTF. CDR3 in DNA: TGTGCCAGCAGCCCCGCAGGGTTCAACTATGGCTACACCTTC. The variable domain in full, completed from reference TRBV9 and TRBJ1-2, reads DSGVTQTPKHLITATGQRVTLRCSPRSGDLSVYWYQQSLDQGLQFLIQYYNGEERAKGNILERFSAQQFPDLHSELNLSSLELGDSALYFCASSPAGFNYGYTFGSGTRLTVV.

The chain couples TRBV5-1 to TRBJ2-5; tentatively, D is TRBD1 (6 bases). CDR3 length equals 14 residues. V lost 0 bases, J lost 5 bases, and 11 bases lay in between. Germline-derived CDR1 and CDR2 are SGHRS and YFSETQ. The CDR3 nucleotides read TGCGCCAGCAGCTTGGGGGGGCGCGGGGAGACCCAGTACTTC. This encodes CASSLGGRGETQYF.

On this clone itself: At one end the junction does not follow the germline gene, possibly because of a read error. The CDR3 loop reads CAWKAGGTEALF. In nucleotides, the CDR3 is TGTGCCTGGAAAGCGGGGGGGACTGAAGCTCTCTTT. The chain carries TRBV30 and TRBJ1-1, with a weak D call TRBD1 (5 bases). Germline-derived CDR1 and CDR2 are GTSNPN and SVGIG (reference sequence). The CDR3 extends over 12 amino acids.

J is TRBJ1-4 and V is TRBV28, with TRBD1 matching 7 bases. This CDR3 comprises 15 residues. With 2 bases clipped from V and 8 bases from J, the junction kept 8 bases outside the gene matches. The germline V gene has CDR1 MDHEN and CDR2 SYDVKM. CDR3 region: CASSLLTGRWEKLFF. The DNA for the CDR3 is TGTGCCAGCAGTTTACTGACAGGGCGATGGGAAAAACTGTTTTTT.

The chain recombines TRBV28 with TRBJ2-2; 9 positions agree with TRBD1. From germline, CDR1 is MDHEN and CDR2 SYDVKM. J gave up 7 bases and V 3 bases, and 3 bases lay outside the gene matches. This CDR3 region has 14 residues. The CDR3 bases are TGTGCCAGCAGTTTCGGACAGGGGATCGGGGAGCTGTTTTTT. It is translated as CASSFGQGIGELFF.

This chain connects TRBV15 to TRBJ1-5; D not certain. CDR1 and CDR2 from the germline V gene are LNHNV and YYDKDF (reference sequence). The germline V and J ends were trimmed by 7 bases and 2 bases, with 6 bases remaining between them. The CDR3 loop spans 12 amino acids. The CDR3 nucleotides are TGTGCCACCACGAGGGGCAATCAGCCCCAGCATTTT. Protein product: CATTRGNQPQHF. Combining the CDR3 with reference TRBV15 and TRBJ1-5 gives the whole variable domain DAMVIQNPRYQVTQFGKPVTLSCSQTLNHNVMYWYQQKSSQAPKLLFHYYDKDFNNEADTPDNFQSRRPNTSFCFLDIRSPGLGDTAMYLCATTRGNQPQHFGDGTRLSIL.